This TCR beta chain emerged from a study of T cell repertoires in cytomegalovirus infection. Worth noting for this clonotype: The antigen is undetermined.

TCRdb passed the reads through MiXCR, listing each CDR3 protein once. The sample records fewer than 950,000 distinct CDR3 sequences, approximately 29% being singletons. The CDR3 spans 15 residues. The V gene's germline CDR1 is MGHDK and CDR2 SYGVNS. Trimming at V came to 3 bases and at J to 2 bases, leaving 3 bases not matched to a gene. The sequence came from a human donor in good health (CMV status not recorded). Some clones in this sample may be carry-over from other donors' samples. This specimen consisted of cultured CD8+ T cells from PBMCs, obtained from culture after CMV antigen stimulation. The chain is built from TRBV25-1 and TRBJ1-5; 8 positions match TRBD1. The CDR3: CASSEQQGGNQPQHF. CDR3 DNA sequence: TGTGCCAGCAGTGAGCAACAGGGGGGCAATCAGCCCCAGCATTTT.